This is a list of T cell receptor beta chains from one sample in a study of human T cells and chemical hapten exposure. TCRdb re-called the RACE reads through MiXCR, storing one row per CDR3 protein. This sample carries about 190,000 distinct CDR3 sequences, around 25% of them seen once, and the ten largest clones take approximately 2.5%. The sequences come from whole blood, collected in connection with sensitization to the hapten diphenylcyclopropenone (DPC). Every receptor here comes from a woman in her 40s with alopecia areata. Some clones in this sample may be carry-over from other donors' samples. Each CDR3 is given with its conserved first and last residue. The D gene is left open where the match is weak. For some rows the clone size is stated as once, few or many, or as a class when expanded; others skip it.

v_gene: TRBV29-1
abundance: .
j_gene: TRBJ2-4
d_gene: TRBD2
CDR3nt: TGCAGCGTTGGGGCAGGGCGAGCGGGAGGGTTCATTCAGTACTTC
CDR3aa: CSVGAGRAGGFIQYF

v_gene: TRBV28
abundance: many
j_gene: TRBJ2-2
d_gene: .
CDR3nt: TGTGCCTCACGACGGTTAAACACCGGGGAGCTGTTTTTT
CDR3aa: CASRRLNTGELFF

v_gene: TRBV5-6
abundance: .
j_gene: TRBJ2-7
d_gene: TRBD2
CDR3nt: TGTGCCAGCAGCTTCGGCGGGAGGGCGAACGAGCAGTACTTC
CDR3aa: CASSFGGRANEQYF

v_gene: TRBV2
abundance: .
j_gene: TRBJ2-4
d_gene: .
CDR3nt: TGTGCCAGCAGTCCCATGGGTATTCAGTACTTC
CDR3aa: CASSPMGIQYF

v_gene: TRBV6-6
abundance: .
j_gene: TRBJ1-2
d_gene: .
CDR3nt: TGTGCCAGCTCCACGGGGGGGGACTTTGACTATGGCTACACCTTC
CDR3aa: CASSTGGDFDYGYTF

v_gene: TRBV24-1
abundance: many
j_gene: TRBJ2-1
d_gene: TRBD2
CDR3nt: TGTGCCACCATTATTCGACTAGCGGGAGGAGGGGGCTCCTACAATGAGCAGTTCTTC
CDR3aa: CATIIRLAGGGGSYNEQFF

v_gene: TRBV5-5
abundance: .
j_gene: TRBJ1-6
d_gene: .
CDR3nt: TGTGCCAGCAGCTCTAGGACATCCTATTCACCCCTCCACTTT
CDR3aa: CASSSRTSYSPLHF

v_gene: TRBV12-3/TRBV12-4
abundance: .
j_gene: TRBJ2-2
d_gene: TRBD2
CDR3nt: TGTGCCAGCAGTCCAACTTCTAGCGGGAGCGGGGAGCTGTTTTTT
CDR3aa: CASSPTSSGSGELFF

v_gene: TRBV20-1
abundance: .
j_gene: TRBJ2-1
d_gene: TRBD2
CDR3nt: TGCAGTGCTGTGGGGACTAGCGCCTACAATGAGCAGTTCTTC
CDR3aa: CSAVGTSAYNEQFF

v_gene: TRBV15
abundance: .
j_gene: TRBJ1-5
d_gene: .
CDR3nt: TGTGCCACCAGCAGAGTCGTCGACAGCAATCAGCCCCAGCATTTT
CDR3aa: CATSRVVDSNQPQHF

v_gene: TRBV27
abundance: few
j_gene: TRBJ2-2
d_gene: TRBD2
CDR3nt: TGTGCCAGCAGTTTTGGGGGAGGGGTCGGGGAGCTGTTTTTT
CDR3aa: CASSFGGGVGELFF

v_gene: TRBV5-6
abundance: many
j_gene: TRBJ1-1
d_gene: .
CDR3nt: TGTGCCAGCAGCTTGAAATCGGGAAGGATAATCTTT
CDR3aa: CASSLKSGRIIF

v_gene: TRBV28
abundance: few
j_gene: TRBJ1-1
d_gene: TRBD1
CDR3nt: TGTGCCAGCAGTTCAGGGGGCTGGGGCACTGAAGCTTTCTTT
CDR3aa: CASSSGGWGTEAFF

v_gene: TRBV20-1
abundance: .
j_gene: TRBJ2-5
d_gene: .
CDR3nt: TGCAGTGCTAGAGATTTGGGGAGGGAGACCCAGTACTTC
CDR3aa: CSARDLGRETQYF

v_gene: TRBV7-2
abundance: .
j_gene: TRBJ2-7
d_gene: .
CDR3nt: TGTGCCAGTTCCGAAGACGGCTACGAGCAGTACTTC
CDR3aa: CASSEDGYEQYF

v_gene: TRBV7-2
abundance: .
j_gene: TRBJ2-5
d_gene: TRBD2
CDR3nt: TGTGCCAGCAGCTCGAGACTAGCGAGAGAGACCCAGTACTTC
CDR3aa: CASSSRLARETQYF

v_gene: TRBV28
abundance: many
j_gene: TRBJ2-7
d_gene: .
CDR3nt: TGTGCCAGCAGTTTGCAGGGATCCTACGAGCAGTACTTC
CDR3aa: CASSLQGSYEQYF

v_gene: TRBV20-1
abundance: .
j_gene: TRBJ1-6
d_gene: .
CDR3nt: TGCAGTGCTAGAGATACCCCGAGTAATTCACCCCTCCACTTT
CDR3aa: CSARDTPSNSPLHF

v_gene: TRBV11-2
abundance: .
j_gene: TRBJ2-5
d_gene: .
CDR3nt: TGTGCCAGCAGCTTAGGATCCGGGGGCCAAGAGACCCAGTACTTC
CDR3aa: CASSLGSGGQETQYF

v_gene: TRBV12-3/TRBV12-4
abundance: .
j_gene: TRBJ2-1
d_gene: TRBD2
CDR3nt: TGTGCCATAAGGACTAGGGAGGTCGATGAGCAGTTCTTC
CDR3aa: CAIRTREVDEQFF

v_gene: TRBV28
abundance: .
j_gene: TRBJ2-7
d_gene: .
CDR3nt: TGTGCCAGCAGTTTACTAGTGGGGGACGAGCAGTACTTC
CDR3aa: CASSLLVGDEQYF

v_gene: TRBV7-6
abundance: .
j_gene: TRBJ2-7
d_gene: .
CDR3nt: TGTGCCAGCAGCCCTATAGGAGGGCGAGGCTACGAGCAGTACTTC
CDR3aa: CASSPIGGRGYEQYF

v_gene: TRBV7-2
abundance: .
j_gene: TRBJ2-7
d_gene: .
CDR3nt: TGTGCCAGCAGCTCACGGAGGGGGGCTTACGAGCAGTACTTC
CDR3aa: CASSSRRGAYEQYF

v_gene: TRBV12-3/TRBV12-4
abundance: few
j_gene: TRBJ2-7
d_gene: TRBD1
CDR3nt: TGTGCCAGCAGTTTAGGGACAGGAGTCTACGAGCAGTACTTC
CDR3aa: CASSLGTGVYEQYF

v_gene: TRBV10-3
abundance: many
j_gene: TRBJ2-3
d_gene: .
CDR3nt: TGTGCCATCAGCGACTTCGTCAACACCGGGGATACGCAGTATTTT
CDR3aa: CAISDFVNTGDTQYF

v_gene: TRBV7-9
abundance: .
j_gene: TRBJ2-2
d_gene: .
CDR3nt: TGTGCCAGCAGCAGACCAACCGGGGAGCTGTTTTTT
CDR3aa: CASSRPTGELFF

v_gene: TRBV4-3
abundance: few
j_gene: TRBJ2-7
d_gene: TRBD1
CDR3nt: TGCGCCAGCAGCCCCGACAGGGGGAACTACGAGCAGTACTTC
CDR3aa: CASSPDRGNYEQYF

v_gene: TRBV12-3/TRBV12-4
abundance: .
j_gene: TRBJ2-7
d_gene: .
CDR3nt: TGTGCCAGCAGTCCTGGGGGGGCCTCGGGGGACGAGCAGTACTTC
CDR3aa: CASSPGGASGDEQYF

v_gene: TRBV6-2/TRBV6-3
abundance: few
j_gene: TRBJ2-3
d_gene: TRBD2
CDR3nt: TGTGCCAGCAGTCCGACTAGCGGGAGAGTAGATACGCAGTATTTT
CDR3aa: CASSPTSGRVDTQYF

v_gene: TRBV4-2
abundance: .
j_gene: TRBJ2-2
d_gene: TRBD2
CDR3nt: TGTGCCAGCAGCCAGGAGGGACTAGCGGGAGACGTCGGCGGGGAGCTGTTTTTT
CDR3aa: CASSQEGLAGDVGGELFF

v_gene: TRBV28
abundance: .
j_gene: TRBJ2-3
d_gene: TRBD2
CDR3nt: TGTGCCAGCAGTGCCCTAAGCGGGAGCTTAACAGATACGCAGTATTTT
CDR3aa: CASSALSGSLTDTQYF

v_gene: TRBV20-1
abundance: .
j_gene: TRBJ2-5
d_gene: TRBD2
CDR3nt: TGCAGTGCTAGAGGGCTAGCGGGAGCCGGGTTGGAGACCCAGTACTTC
CDR3aa: CSARGLAGAGLETQYF

v_gene: TRBV10-2
abundance: few
j_gene: TRBJ2-7
d_gene: TRBD1
CDR3nt: TGCGCCAGCAGTGAGGACAGGGGTAACGAGCAGTACTTC
CDR3aa: CASSEDRGNEQYF

v_gene: TRBV7-9
abundance: few
j_gene: TRBJ2-4
d_gene: TRBD1
CDR3nt: TGTGCCAGCAGCTTAGGGGGCGGGACAGGTACCATTCAGTACTTC
CDR3aa: CASSLGGGTGTIQYF

v_gene: TRBV3-1
abundance: .
j_gene: TRBJ1-1
d_gene: .
CDR3nt: TGTGCCAGCAGCCAAGAGGGGGCGGCTGAAGCTTTCTTT
CDR3aa: CASSQEGAAEAFF

v_gene: TRBV10-3
abundance: .
j_gene: TRBJ2-2
d_gene: .
CDR3nt: TGTGCCATCAGTGACGCCAATCCTGGGTCAGGGCCCACCGGGGAGCTGTTTTTT
CDR3aa: CAISDANPGSGPTGELFF

v_gene: TRBV7-2
abundance: .
j_gene: TRBJ1-5
d_gene: .
CDR3nt: TGTGCCAGCAGCTTAACGGGGGTGAGTCAGCCCCAGCATTTT
CDR3aa: CASSLTGVSQPQHF

v_gene: TRBV10-3
abundance: .
j_gene: TRBJ2-7
d_gene: .
CDR3nt: TGTGCCATCAGTGAAGGGCAGGGGAGGTCCTACGAGCAGTACTTC
CDR3aa: CAISEGQGRSYEQYF

v_gene: TRBV6-6
abundance: few
j_gene: TRBJ2-2
d_gene: TRBD1
CDR3nt: TGTGCCAGCAGATTTGGGACAGCGAACACCGGGGAGCTGTTTTTT
CDR3aa: CASRFGTANTGELFF

v_gene: TRBV4-3
abundance: .
j_gene: TRBJ2-1
d_gene: TRBD2
CDR3nt: TGCGCCAGCAGCCAAGAATTCAGGACTAGCGGGGCCCCTTTTTACAATGAGCAGTTCTTC
CDR3aa: CASSQEFRTSGAPFYNEQFF

v_gene: TRBV19
abundance: many
j_gene: TRBJ2-1
d_gene: .
CDR3nt: TGTGCCAGTAGTTCCCCCTACAATGAGCAGTTCTTC
CDR3aa: CASSSPYNEQFF

v_gene: TRBV11-2
abundance: few
j_gene: TRBJ2-3
d_gene: .
CDR3nt: TGTGCCAGCAGCTTAGAGGCACTAGCACGTGCGCAGTATTTT
CDR3aa: CASSLEALARAQYF

v_gene: TRBV28
abundance: .
j_gene: TRBJ2-2
d_gene: .
CDR3nt: TGTGCCAGCAGCCTAAATAGGGGTACGGTCTGGGGGACCGGGGAGCTGTTTTTT
CDR3aa: CASSLNRGTVWGTGELFF

v_gene: TRBV29-1
abundance: many
j_gene: TRBJ2-5
d_gene: .
CDR3nt: TGCAGCGTTGTTTCAGGGGAAGAGACCCAGTACTTC
CDR3aa: CSVVSGEETQYF

v_gene: TRBV6-2/TRBV6-3
abundance: few
j_gene: TRBJ2-1
d_gene: .
CDR3nt: TGTGCCAGCAGTTACGCCTTTGGGGAGCAGTTCTTC
CDR3aa: CASSYAFGEQFF

v_gene: TRBV20-1
abundance: .
j_gene: TRBJ2-2
d_gene: .
CDR3nt: TGCAGTGCTTCGACGGTCGGGGAGCTGTTTTTT
CDR3aa: CSASTVGELFF